This paragraph covers one TCR beta chain sequence. Its specificity is not known. TCRdb re-called the reads through MiXCR, storing one row per CDR3 protein. The sample has roughly 200,000 distinct CDR3 sequences; around 40% are singletons. The CDR3 is made up of 15 amino acids. From germline, CDR1 is SNHLY and CDR2 FYNNEI. V dropped 9 bases and J dropped 8 bases, with 25 bases sitting between them. This sample was taken from a study of T cell repertoires in cytomegalovirus infection. The chain combines TRBV2 with TRBJ1-2; D is possibly TRBD1 (6 bases). Sample: CD8+ T cells from cultured PBMCs, taken from culture after CMV antigen stimulation. The source is a human donor in good health (CMV status not recorded). Some clones in this sample may be carry-over from other donors' samples. The CDR3 spells CARKDSLAPWGGYTF. The CDR3 DNA reads TGTGCCAGAAAGGACAGCCTCGCCCCATGGGGAGGCTACACCTTC. The variable domain in full, with the rest retrieved from reference TRBV2 and TRBJ1-2, is EPEVTQTPSHQVTQMGQEVILRCVPISNHLYFYWYRQILGQKVEFLVSFYNNEISEKSEIFDDQFSVERPDGSNFTLKIRSTKLEDSAMYFCARKDSLAPWGGYTFGSGTRLTVV.